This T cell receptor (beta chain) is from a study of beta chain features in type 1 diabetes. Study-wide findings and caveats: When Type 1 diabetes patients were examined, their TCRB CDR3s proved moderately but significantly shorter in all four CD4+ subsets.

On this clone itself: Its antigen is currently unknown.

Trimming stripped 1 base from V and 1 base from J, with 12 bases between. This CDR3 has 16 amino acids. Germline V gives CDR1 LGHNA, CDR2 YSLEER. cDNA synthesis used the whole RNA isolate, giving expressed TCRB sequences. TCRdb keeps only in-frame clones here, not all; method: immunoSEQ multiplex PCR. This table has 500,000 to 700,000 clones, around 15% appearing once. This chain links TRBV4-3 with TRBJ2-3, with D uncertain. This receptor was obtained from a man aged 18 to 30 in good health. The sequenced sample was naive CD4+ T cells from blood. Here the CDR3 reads CASSQAAGSGTDTQYF. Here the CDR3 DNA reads TGCGCCAGCAGCCAAGCGGCAGGTAGTGGCACAGATACGCAGTATTTT.